This entry concerns a single T cell receptor (beta chain). This specimen comes from a study of T cell responses to AZD1222 COVID-19 vaccine. Measured with immunoSEQ multiplex PCR; TCRdb has only the in-frame clones, and not every one. The sample shows some 120,000 clones, around 94% of them seen only once. The CDR3 totals 18 residues. Germline V lookup: CDR1 SEHNR, CDR2 FQNEAQ (reference sequence). V shed 1 base and J 5 bases; nucleotides not matched to a gene: 14. The sequencing here drew on peripheral blood, taken on day 0 of AZD1222 vaccination. This TCR was sampled from an adult in good health. The J gene is TRBJ2-7, the V gene TRBV7-9; 10 positions agree with TRBD2. The CDR3 protein is CASSLGLAGAYLNDEQYF. The CDR3 nucleotides are TGTGCCAGCAGCTTAGGGCTAGCGGGAGCTTATCTGAACGACGAGCAGTACTTC.